The subject of this entry is one T cell receptor (beta chain). This record belongs to a study of blood T cell repertoires in COVID-19. Original methodology: Amplification from reference gene primers served as the basis for estimated nucleated cell counts. Sequenced by immunoSEQ multiplex PCR; TCRdb stores in-frame clones only, minus some. Clone size and the V and J calls come from that table; the DNA yielded D and trimming. The data show roughly 100,000 clones, approximately 79% seen once. Looked up from germline, CDR1 is MDHEN and CDR2 is SYDVKM. V lost 8 bases to trimming and J lost 5 bases; unmatched junction nucleotides: 8. The CDR3 totals 16 residues.

This receptor was obtained from a man between 70 and 80 years old with active or convalescent COVID-19. This chain joins TRBV28 and TRBJ2-1, with 14 bases that match TRBD2. Sample: peripheral blood. The DNA of the CDR3 is TGTGCCAGCCTTCCTCGACTAGCGGGGGGGGACAATGAGCAGTTCTTC. Its translation: CASLPRLAGGDNEQFF. Combining the CDR3 with reference TRBV28 and TRBJ2-1 gives the whole variable domain DVKVTQSSRYLVKRTGEKVFLECVQDMDHENMFWYRQDPGLGLRLIYFSYDVKMKEKGDIPEGYSVSREKKERFSLILESASTNQTSMYLCASLPRLAGGDNEQFFGPGTRLTVL.